This TCR beta chain was obtained from a study of T-cell memory formation after mild COVID-19. Findings and caveats of the study: Second-wave clones peaking on day 37 lacked confirmed SARS-CoV-2 specificity. Clones which contracted sat mainly in CM and EM if CD4+, and in EMRA if CD8+.

This clonotype has just a few counts. Its target is not known. TCRdb reprocessed the 5' RACE reads with MiXCR, giving one entry per CDR3 protein. The sample shows around 150,000 distinct CDR3 sequences, about 14% of them seen only once. Sequencing was carried out using PBMCs or a T cell subset sorted from them (not recorded which). The clonotype comes from an adult woman who had mild COVID-19 (a few samples of this study predate the infection). Cell type and time point are not known.

The CDR3 protein is CASSRDPITGELFF. The DNA of the CDR3 is TGCGCCAGCAGCAGGGACCCTATAACCGGGGAGCTGTTTTTT. The chain employs TRBV5-1 and TRBJ2-2; either TRBD1 or TRBD2 may supply D (5 bases each). This CDR3 spans 14 amino acids. V was trimmed by 4 bases and J by 5 bases, leaving 12 bases between them. Germline CDR1 and CDR2: SGHRS and YFSETQ.